This TCR beta chain was obtained from a study of cytomegalovirus exposure and HLA in healthy donors. Across the study: Out of 170 million or so T cells, an earlier analysis found more than 95 million unique TCR beta sequences in total. In terms of ancestry, the Caucasian-associated cluster contained roughly 80% of the roughly 400 genotyped donors.

The PCR ran on 60 Vbeta and 13 Jbeta primers. Measured with immunoSEQ multiplex PCR; TCRdb has only the in-frame clones, and not every one. Of some 120,000 clones listed, 77% are singletons. V shed 8 bases and J shed 2 bases, with 15 bases lying between them. The CDR3 contains 14 residues. Germline V gives CDR1 LNHDA, CDR2 SQIVND (reference sequence). Details on this clone: In the same sample, other DNA sequences code for this CDR3.

The source of this sequence is a man aged 18 to 29 in good health and CMV-seropositive. V usage is TRBV19 and J usage is TRBJ2-5; no reliable D call. Sequencing used PBMCs. Here the CDR3 reads CASSLYAQQETQYF. In DNA, the CDR3 is TGTGCCAGTTCGCTATACGCCCAACAAGAGACCCAGTACTTC.